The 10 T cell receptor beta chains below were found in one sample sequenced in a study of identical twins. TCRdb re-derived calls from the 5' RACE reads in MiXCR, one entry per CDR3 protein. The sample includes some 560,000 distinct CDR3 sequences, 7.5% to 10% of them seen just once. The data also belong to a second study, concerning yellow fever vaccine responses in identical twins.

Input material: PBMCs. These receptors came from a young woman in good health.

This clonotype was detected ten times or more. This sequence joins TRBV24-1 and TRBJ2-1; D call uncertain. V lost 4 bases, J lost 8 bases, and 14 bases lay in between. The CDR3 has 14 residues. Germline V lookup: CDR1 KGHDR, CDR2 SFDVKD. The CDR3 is CATSDLDGRHEQFF. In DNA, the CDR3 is TGTGCCACCAGTGACTTGGACGGGCGCCATGAGCAGTTCTTC.

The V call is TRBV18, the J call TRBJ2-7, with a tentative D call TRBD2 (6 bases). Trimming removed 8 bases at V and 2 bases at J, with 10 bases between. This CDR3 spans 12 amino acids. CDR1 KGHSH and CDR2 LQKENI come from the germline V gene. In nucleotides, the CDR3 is TGTGCCAGCACGGGAGTAACCTACGAGCAGTACTTC. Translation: CASTGVTYEQYF.

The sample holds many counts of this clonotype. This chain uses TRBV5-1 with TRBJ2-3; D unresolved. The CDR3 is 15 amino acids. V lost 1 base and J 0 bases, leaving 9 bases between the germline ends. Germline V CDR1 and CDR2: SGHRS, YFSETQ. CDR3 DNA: TGCGCCAGCAGCTTGATCGAGAGCAGCACAGATACGCAGTATTTT. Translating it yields CASSLIESSTDTQYF.

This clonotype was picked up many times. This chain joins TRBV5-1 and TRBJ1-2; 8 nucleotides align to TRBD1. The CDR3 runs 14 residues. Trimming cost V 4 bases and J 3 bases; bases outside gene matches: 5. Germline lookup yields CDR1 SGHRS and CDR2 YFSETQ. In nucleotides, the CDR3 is TGCGCCAGCAGCCAAGGACAGGGTGACTATGGCTACACCTTC. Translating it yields CASSQGQGDYGYTF.

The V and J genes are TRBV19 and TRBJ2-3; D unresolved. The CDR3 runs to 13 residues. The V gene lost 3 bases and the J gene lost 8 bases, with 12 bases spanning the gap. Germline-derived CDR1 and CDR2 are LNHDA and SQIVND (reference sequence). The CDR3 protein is CASSITHPSTQYF. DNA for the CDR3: TGTGCCAGTAGTATTACGCACCCCAGTACGCAGTATTTT.

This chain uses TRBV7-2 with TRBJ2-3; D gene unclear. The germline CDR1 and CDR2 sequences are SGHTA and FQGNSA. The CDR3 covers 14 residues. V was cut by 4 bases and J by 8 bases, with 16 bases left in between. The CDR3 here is CASSSDKRAITQYF. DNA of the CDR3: TGTGCCAGCAGCTCTGATAAACGAGCTATTACGCAGTATTTT.

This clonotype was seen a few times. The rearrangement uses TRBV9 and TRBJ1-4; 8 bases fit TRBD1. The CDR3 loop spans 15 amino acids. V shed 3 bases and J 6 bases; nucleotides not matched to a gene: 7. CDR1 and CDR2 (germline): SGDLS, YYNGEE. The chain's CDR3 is CASSATGGVDEKLFF. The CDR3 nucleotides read TGTGCCAGCAGCGCAACAGGGGGGGTGGATGAAAAACTGTTTTTT.

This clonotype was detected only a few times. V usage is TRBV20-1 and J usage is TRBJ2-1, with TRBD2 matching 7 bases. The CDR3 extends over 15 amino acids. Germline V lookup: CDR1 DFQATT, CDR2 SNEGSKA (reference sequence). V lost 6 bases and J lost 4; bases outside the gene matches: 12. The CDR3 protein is CSAKFSGPTYNEQFF. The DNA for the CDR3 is TGCAGTGCAAAGTTTAGCGGGCCTACGTACAATGAGCAGTTCTTC.

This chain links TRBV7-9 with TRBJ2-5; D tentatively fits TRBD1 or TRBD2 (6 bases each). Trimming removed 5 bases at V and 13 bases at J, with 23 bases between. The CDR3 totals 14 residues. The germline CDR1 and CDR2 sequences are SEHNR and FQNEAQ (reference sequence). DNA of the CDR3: TGTGCCAGCAGCCGCCCGCGGGACACCCCGGGGTGGTACTTC. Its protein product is CASSRPRDTPGWYF.

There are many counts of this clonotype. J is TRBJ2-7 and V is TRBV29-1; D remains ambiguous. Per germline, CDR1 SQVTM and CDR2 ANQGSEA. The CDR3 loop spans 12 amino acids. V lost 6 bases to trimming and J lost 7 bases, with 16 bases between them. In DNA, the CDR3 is TGCAGCGTAGTACAGACCTCAGGAGAGCAGTACTTC. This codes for CSVVQTSGEQYF.